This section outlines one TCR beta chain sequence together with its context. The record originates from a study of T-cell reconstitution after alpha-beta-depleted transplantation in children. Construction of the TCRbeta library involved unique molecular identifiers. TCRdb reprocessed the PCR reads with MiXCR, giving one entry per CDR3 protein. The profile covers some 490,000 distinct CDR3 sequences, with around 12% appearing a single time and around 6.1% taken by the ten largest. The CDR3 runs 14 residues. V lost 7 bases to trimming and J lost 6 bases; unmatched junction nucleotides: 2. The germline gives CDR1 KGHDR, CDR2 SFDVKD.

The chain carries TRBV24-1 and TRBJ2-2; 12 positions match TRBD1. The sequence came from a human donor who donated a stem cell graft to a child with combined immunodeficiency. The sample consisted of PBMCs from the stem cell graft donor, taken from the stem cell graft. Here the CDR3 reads CATRGQGAAGELFF. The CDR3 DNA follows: TGTGCCACCAGGGGACAGGGGGCTGCCGGGGAGCTGTTTTTT.